The clone carrying this T cell receptor (beta chain) was counted at least ten times. Its target is not known. Compared with germline, one end of the junction differs, possibly owing to a read error. This specimen comes from a study of T cells in Graves' hyperthyroidism and ophthalmopathy. This CDR3 comprises 16 residues. The V gene's germline CDR1 is LGHNA and CDR2 YSLEER. The TCR beta CDR3 regions underwent amplification using RNA transcripts as the source. The HTBI primer set drove a first-round RT-PCR of the TCR CDR3. TCRdb fed the multiplex PCR reads into MiXCR, producing one record per CDR3 protein. The table shows roughly 500,000 distinct CDR3 sequences, with 46% occurring only once. Whole-study results and caveats: Researchers report that a 13 V-J model separated ophthalmopathy from stable hyperthyroidism. The model predicted ophthalmopathy a median around seven months before onset.

V gene TRBV4-3 combines with J gene TRBJ1-1; 7 bases line up with TRBD1. This TCR derives from an adult woman with Graves' disease, either hyperthyroidism or ophthalmopathy (not recorded which). Material: peripheral blood or thyroid tissue (not recorded which). The CDR3 region has the DNA TGTGCCAGCAGCCAAGATGTTGGGACAGCGAACACTGAAGCTTTCTTT. Its protein is CASSQDVGTANTEAFF.